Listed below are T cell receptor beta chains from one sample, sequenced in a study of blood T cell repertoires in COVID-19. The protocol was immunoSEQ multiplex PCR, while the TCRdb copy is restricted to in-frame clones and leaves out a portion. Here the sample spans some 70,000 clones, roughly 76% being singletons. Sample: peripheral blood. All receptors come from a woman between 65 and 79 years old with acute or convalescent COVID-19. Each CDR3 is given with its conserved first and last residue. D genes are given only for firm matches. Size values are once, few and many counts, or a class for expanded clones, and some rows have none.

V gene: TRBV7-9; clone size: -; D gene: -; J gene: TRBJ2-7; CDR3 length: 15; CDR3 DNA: TGTGCCAGCAGCCCGCGGACAGAGAGCTCCTACGAGCAGTACTTC; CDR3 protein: CASSPRTESSYEQYF
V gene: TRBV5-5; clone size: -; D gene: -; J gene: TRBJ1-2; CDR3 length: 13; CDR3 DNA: TGTGCCAGCAGCTTCGTCGGGGGGTCTGGCTACACCTTC; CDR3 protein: CASSFVGGSGYTF
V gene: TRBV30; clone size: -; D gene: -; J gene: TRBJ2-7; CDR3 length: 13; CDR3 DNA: TGTGCCTGGAGAGGGGTCAGCTCCTACGAGCAGTACTTC; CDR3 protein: CAWRGVSSYEQYF
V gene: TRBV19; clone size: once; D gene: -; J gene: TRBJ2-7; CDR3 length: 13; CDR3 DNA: TGTGCCAGTAAATGGACTGGGGAAAACGAGCAGTACTTC; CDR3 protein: CASKWTGENEQYF
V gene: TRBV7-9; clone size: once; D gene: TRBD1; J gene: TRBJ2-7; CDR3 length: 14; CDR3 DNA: TGTGCCAGCAGCTTATGGACAGGGGAAGACGAGCAGTACTTC; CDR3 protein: CASSLWTGEDEQYF
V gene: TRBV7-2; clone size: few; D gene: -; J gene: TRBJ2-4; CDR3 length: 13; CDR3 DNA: TGTGCCAGCAGCACGGGAGTCGAGAACATTCAGTACTTC; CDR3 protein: CASSTGVENIQYF
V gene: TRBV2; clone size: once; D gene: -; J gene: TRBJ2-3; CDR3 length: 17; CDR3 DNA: TGTGCCAGCAGTGATTTTTCCGGTAGGAGGGGCACAGATACGCAGTATTTT; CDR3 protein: CASSDFSGRRGTDTQYF
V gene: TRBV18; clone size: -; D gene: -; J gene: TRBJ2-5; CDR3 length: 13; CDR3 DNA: TGTGCCAGCGCCCGGGCGGGGCTAGAGACCCAGTACTTC; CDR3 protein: CASARAGLETQYF
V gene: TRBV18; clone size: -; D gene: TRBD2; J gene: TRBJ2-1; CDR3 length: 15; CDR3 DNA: TGTGCCAGCTCGCTGACTAGCGGCGTTTACAATGAGCAGTTCTTC; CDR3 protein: CASSLTSGVYNEQFF
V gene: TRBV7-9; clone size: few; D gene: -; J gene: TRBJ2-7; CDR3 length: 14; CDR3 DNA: TGTGCCAGCAGTTCGGGACTCCTGGTCGACGAGCAGTACTTC; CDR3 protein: CASSSGLLVDEQYF
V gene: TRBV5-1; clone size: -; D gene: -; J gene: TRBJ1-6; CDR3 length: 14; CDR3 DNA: TGCGCCAGCAGACATACGACAGAGAATTCACCCCTCCACTTT; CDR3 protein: CASRHTTENSPLHF
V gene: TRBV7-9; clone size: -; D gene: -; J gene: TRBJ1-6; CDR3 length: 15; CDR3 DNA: TGTGCCAGCAGCTTACGGCGGGGGGAACGTTCACCCCTCCACTTT; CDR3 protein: CASSLRRGERSPLHF
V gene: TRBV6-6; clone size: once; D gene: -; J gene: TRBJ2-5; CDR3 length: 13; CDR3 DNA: TGTGCCAGCACCGTGGGACTCAGAGAGACCCAGTACTTC; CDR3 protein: CASTVGLRETQYF
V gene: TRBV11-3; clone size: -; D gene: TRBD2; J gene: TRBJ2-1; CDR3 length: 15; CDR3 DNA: TGTGCCAGCAGCCCGGGACTAGCGGGTTCGGGTGAGCAGTTCTTC; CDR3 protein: CASSPGLAGSGEQFF
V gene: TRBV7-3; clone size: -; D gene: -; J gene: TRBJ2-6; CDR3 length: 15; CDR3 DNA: TGTGCCAGCAGCTTATTGTACTCTGGGGCCAACGTCCTGACTTTC; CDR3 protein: CASSLLYSGANVLTF
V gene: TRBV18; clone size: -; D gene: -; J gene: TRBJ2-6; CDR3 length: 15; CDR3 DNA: TGTGCCAGCTCACTTCGCAGCTCTGGGGCCAACGTCCTGACTTTC; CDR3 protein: CASSLRSSGANVLTF
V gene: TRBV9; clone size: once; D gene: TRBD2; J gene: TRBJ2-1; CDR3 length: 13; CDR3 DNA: TGTGCCAGCAGCGTAGATGATAGCGGGAACGAGTTCTTC; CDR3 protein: CASSVDDSGNEFF
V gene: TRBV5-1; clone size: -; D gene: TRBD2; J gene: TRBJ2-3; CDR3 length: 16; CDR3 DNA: TGCGCCAGCAGCTCGGGACTAGCGGGAAGAATAGATACGCAGTATTTT; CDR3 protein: CASSSGLAGRIDTQYF
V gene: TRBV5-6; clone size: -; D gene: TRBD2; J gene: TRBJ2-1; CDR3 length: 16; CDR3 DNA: TGTGCCAGCAGCTTGGTGACTAGCGGGATTAACAATGAGCAGTTCTTC; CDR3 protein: CASSLVTSGINNEQFF
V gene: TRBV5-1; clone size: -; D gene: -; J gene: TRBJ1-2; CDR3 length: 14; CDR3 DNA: TGCGCCAGCAGCCCCGGGTGGGGGCAATATGGCTACACCTTC; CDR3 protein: CASSPGWGQYGYTF
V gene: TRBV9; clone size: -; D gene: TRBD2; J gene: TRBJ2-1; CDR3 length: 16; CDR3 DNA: TGTGCCAGCAGCCCACGACTAGCGGGGGCCCACAATGAGCAGTTCTTC; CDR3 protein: CASSPRLAGAHNEQFF
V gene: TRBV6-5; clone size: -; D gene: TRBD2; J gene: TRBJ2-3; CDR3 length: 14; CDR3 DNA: TGTGCCAGCAGCCATGGACTAGATCTGGATACGCAGTATTTT; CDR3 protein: CASSHGLDLDTQYF
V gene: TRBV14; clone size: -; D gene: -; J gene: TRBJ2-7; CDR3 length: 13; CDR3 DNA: TGTGCCAGCAGCCCCTTCCTCGAGGGCGAGCAGTACTTC; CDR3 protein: CASSPFLEGEQYF
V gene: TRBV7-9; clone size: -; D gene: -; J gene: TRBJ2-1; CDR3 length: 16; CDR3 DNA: TGTGCCAGCAGCTCCGTTCGGGATCGATTGGGCAATGAGCAGTTCTTC; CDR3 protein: CASSSVRDRLGNEQFF
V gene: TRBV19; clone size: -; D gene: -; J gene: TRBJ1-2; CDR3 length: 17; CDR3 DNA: TGTGCCAGTAGTATGAGGCCCCGTGGGTTCCCAAACTATGGCTACACCTTC; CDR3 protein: CASSMRPRGFPNYGYTF
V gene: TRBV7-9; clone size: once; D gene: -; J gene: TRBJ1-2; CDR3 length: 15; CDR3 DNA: TGTGCCAGCAGCTTAGCTCGGGGGGTCGCCTATGGCTACACCTTC; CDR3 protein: CASSLARGVAYGYTF
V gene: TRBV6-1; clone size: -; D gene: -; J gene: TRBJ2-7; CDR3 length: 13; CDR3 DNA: TGTGCCAGCAGTGAATCGCGACAGACTGTGTGCTACTTC; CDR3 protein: CASSESRQTVCYF
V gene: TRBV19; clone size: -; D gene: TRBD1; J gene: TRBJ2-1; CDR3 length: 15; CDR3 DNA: TGTGCCAGTAGTATAGAAGACAGGGATTACAATGAGCAGTTCTTC; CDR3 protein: CASSIEDRDYNEQFF
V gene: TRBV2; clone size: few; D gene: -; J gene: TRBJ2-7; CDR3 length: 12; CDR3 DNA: TGTGCCAGCTCGGACTTCTACTACGAGCAGTACTTC; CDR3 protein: CASSDFYYEQYF
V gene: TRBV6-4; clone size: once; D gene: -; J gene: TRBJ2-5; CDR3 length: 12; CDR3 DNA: TGTGCCAGCAGTGACTCGAGAGAGACCCAGTACTTC; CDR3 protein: CASSDSRETQYF
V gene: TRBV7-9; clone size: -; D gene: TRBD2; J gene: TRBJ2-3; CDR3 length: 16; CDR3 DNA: TGTGCCAGCAGCTTTCGACCAGCGGGAGTAGTGGATACGCAGTATTTT; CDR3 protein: CASSFRPAGVVDTQYF
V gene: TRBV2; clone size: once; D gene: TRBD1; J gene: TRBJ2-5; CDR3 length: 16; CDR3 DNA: TGTGCCAGCAGTGAACGACGGCAGGGGGCTCGAGAGACCCAGTACTTC; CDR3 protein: CASSERRQGARETQYF
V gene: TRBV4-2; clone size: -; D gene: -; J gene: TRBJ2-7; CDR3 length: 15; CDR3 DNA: TGTGCCAGCAGCAGACGCCTCGGGAGCGCGTACGAGCAGTACTTC; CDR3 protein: CASSRRLGSAYEQYF
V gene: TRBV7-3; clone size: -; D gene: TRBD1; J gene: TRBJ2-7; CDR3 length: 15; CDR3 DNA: TGTGCCAGCAGCTTAGGACAGGGGGCTCCCTACGAGCAATACTTC; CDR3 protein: CASSLGQGAPYEQYF
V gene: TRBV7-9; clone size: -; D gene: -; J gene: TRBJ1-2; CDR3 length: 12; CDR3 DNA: TGTGCCAGCAGCTTTTACGGCTATGGCTACACCTTC; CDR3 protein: CASSFYGYGYTF
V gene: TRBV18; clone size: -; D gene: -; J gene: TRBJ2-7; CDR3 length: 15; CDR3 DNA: TGTGCCAGCTCCCCGCGGCCCGACGCTACTTACGAGCAGTACTTC; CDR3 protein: CASSPRPDATYEQYF
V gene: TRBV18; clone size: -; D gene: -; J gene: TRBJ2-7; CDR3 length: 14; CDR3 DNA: TGTGCCAGCTCACCCGACAGAAACTCCTACGAGCAGTACTTC; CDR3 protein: CASSPDRNSYEQYF
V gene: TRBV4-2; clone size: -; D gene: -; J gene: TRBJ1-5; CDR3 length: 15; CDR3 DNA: TGTGCCAGCAGCCAAGATAGGCTTCGGGATCAGCCCCAGCATTTT; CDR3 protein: CASSQDRLRDQPQHF
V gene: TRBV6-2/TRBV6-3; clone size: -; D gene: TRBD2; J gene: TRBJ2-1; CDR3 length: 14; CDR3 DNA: TGTGCCAGCAGTTGGACTAGCGGGGTAAATGAGCAGTTCTTC; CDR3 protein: CASSWTSGVNEQFF
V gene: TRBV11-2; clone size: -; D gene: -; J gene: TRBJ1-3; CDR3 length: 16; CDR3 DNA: TGTGCCAGCAGCTTAAGTGCATTTTACGGTGGAAACACCATATATTTT; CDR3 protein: CASSLSAFYGGNTIYF
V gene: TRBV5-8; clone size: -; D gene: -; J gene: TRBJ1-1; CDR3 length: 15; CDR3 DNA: TGTGCCAGCAGCCTTGAACCTGACTCGTACACTGAAGCTTTCTTT; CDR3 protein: CASSLEPDSYTEAFF
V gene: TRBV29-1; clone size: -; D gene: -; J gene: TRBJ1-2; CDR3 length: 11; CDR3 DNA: TGCAGCGTTATGGGCAACTATGGCTACACCTTC; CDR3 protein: CSVMGNYGYTF
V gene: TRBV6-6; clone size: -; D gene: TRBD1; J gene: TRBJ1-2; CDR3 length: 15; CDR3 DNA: TGTGCCAGCAGTTTAGGACAGGGAAAGGGCTATGGCTACACCTTC; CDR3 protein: CASSLGQGKGYGYTF
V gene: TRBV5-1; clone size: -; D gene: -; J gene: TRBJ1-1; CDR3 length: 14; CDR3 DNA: TGCGCCAGCAGCTCGGGAGGGGGTTGGACTGAAGCTTTCTTT; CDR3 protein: CASSSGGGWTEAFF
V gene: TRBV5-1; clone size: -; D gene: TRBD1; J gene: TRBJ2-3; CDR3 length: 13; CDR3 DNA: TGCGCCAGCAGCTCCGGGACAGCAGATACGCAGTATTTT; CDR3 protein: CASSSGTADTQYF
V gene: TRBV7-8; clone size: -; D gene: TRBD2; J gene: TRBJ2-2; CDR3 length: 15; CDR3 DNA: TGTGCCAGCAGGCCTCGTGGGGGGGGCACCGGGGAGCTGTTTTTT; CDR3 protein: CASRPRGGGTGELFF
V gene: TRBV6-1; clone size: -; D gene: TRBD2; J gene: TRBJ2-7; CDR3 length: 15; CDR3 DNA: TGTGCCAGCAGTGAATCTAGCGGGGCCTCCTACGAGCAGTACTTC; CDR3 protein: CASSESSGASYEQYF
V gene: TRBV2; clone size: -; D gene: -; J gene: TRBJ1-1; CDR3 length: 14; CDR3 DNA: TGTGCCAGCAGTTTAAGGGGCCTGAACACTGAAGCTTTCTTT; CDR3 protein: CASSLRGLNTEAFF
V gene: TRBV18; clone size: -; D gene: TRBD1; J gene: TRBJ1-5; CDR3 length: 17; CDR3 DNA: TGTGCCAGCTCACCAGGGGGACAGGGGTTCAGCAATCAGCCCCAGCATTTT; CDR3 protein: CASSPGGQGFSNQPQHF
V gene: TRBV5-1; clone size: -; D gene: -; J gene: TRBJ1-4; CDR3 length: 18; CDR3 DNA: TGCGCCAGCAGGCTAGGCTTTGGATTAAACCCAACTAATGAAAAACTGTTTTTT; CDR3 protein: CASRLGFGLNPTNEKLFF
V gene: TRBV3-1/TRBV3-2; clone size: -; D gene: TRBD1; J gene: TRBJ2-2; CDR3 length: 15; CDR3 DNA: TGTGCCAGCACCAGGACAGGGGGCGGCACCGGGGAGCTGTTTTTT; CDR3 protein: CASTRTGGGTGELFF
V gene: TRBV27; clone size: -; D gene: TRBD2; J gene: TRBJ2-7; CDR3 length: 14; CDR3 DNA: TGTGCCAGCAGTCCGGGACTAGCCGTTGGGGAGCAGTACTTC; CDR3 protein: CASSPGLAVGEQYF